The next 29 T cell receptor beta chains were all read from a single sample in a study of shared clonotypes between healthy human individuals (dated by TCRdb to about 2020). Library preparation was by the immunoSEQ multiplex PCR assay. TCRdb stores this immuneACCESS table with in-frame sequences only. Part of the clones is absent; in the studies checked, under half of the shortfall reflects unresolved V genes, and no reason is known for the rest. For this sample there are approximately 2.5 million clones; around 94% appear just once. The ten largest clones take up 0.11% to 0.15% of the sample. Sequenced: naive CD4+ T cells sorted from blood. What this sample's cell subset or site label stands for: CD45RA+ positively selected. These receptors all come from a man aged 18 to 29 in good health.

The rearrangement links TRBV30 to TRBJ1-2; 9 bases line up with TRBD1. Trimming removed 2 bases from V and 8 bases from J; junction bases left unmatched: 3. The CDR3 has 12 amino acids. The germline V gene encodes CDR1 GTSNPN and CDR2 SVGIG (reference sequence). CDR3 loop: CAWSNRGQGYTF. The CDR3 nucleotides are TGTGCCTGGAGTAACAGGGGGCAAGGCTACACCTTC.

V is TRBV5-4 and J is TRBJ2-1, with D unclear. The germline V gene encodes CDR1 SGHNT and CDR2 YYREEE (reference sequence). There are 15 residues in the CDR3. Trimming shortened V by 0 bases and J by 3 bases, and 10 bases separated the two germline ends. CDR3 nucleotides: TGTGCCAGCAGCTTGGACACTTACAACTACAATGAGCAGTTCTTC. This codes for CASSLDTYNYNEQFF. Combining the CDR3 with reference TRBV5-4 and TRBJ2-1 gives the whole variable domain ETGVTQSPTHLIKTRGQQVTLRCSSQSGHNTVSWYQQALGQGPQFIFQYYREEENGRGNFPPRFSGLQFPNYSSELNVNALELDDSALYLCASSLDTYNYNEQFFGPGTRLTVL.

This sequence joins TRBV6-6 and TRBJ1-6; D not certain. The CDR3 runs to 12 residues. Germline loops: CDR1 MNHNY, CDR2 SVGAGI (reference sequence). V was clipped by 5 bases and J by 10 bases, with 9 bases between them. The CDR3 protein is CASSPSGSPLHF. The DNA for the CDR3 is TGTGCCAGCAGTCCTTCGGGATCACCCCTCCACTTT.

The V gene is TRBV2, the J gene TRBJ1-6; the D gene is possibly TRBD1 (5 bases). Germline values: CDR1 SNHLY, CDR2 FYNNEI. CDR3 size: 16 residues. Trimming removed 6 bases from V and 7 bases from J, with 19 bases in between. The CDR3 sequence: CASSGNAPGANSPLHF. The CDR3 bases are TGTGCCAGCAGCGGGAACGCACCCGGGGCGAATTCACCCCTCCACTTT.

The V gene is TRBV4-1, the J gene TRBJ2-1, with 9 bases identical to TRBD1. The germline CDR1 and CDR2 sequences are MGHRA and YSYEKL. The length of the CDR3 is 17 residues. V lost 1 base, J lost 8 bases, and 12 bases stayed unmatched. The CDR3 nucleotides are TGCGCCAGCAGCCAAGCCGCGGGACAGGGTGTATGGCATGAGCAGTTCTTC. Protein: CASSQAAGQGVWHEQFF.

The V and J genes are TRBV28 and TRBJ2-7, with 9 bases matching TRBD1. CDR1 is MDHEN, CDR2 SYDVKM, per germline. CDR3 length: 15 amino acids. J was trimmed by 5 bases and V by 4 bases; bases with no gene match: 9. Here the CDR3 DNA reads TGTGCCAGCAGTTCTCCGGGACAGGGCGGGAACGAGCAGTACTTC. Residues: CASSSPGQGGNEQYF. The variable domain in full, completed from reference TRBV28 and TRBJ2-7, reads DVKVTQSSRYLVKRTGEKVFLECVQDMDHENMFWYRQDPGLGLRLIYFSYDVKMKEKGDIPEGYSVSREKKERFSLILESASTNQTSMYLCASSSPGQGGNEQYFGPGTRLTVT.

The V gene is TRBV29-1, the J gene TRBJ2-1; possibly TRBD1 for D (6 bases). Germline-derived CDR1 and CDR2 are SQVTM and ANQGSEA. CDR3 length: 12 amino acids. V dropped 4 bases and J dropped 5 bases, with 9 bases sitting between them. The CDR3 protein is CSVVPGDNEQFF. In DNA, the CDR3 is TGCAGCGTTGTCCCAGGGGACAATGAGCAGTTCTTC.

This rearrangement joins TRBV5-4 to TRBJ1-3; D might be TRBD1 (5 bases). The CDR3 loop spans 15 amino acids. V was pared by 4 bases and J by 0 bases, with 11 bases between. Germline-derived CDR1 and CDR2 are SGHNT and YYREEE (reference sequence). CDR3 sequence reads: CASSLREGSGNTIYF. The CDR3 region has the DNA TGTGCCAGCAGCCTCAGGGAAGGCTCTGGAAACACCATATATTTT.

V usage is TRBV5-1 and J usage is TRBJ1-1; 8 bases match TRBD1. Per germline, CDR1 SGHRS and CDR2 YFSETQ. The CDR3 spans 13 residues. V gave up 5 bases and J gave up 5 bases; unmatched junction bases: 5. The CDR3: CASRTGARTEAFF. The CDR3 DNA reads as TGCGCCAGCAGGACAGGGGCAAGAACTGAAGCTTTCTTT.

In nucleotides, the CDR3 is TGCAGCGTTGAAGATTCGCGGGTGGGCGAGACCCAGTACTTC. Translating gives CSVEDSRVGETQYF. V usage is TRBV29-1 and J usage is TRBJ2-5; perhaps TRBD2 as D (5 bases). There are 14 residues in the CDR3. Trimming cost V 0 bases and J 5 bases, with 13 bases left between them. Germline CDR1 reads SQVTM; CDR2 reads ANQGSEA.

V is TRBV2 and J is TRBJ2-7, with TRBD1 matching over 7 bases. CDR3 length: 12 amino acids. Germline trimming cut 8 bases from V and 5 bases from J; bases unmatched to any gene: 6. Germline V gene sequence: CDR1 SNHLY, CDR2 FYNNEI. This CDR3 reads CASGQVLNEQYF. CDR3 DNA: TGTGCCAGCGGACAGGTCTTGAACGAGCAGTACTTC.

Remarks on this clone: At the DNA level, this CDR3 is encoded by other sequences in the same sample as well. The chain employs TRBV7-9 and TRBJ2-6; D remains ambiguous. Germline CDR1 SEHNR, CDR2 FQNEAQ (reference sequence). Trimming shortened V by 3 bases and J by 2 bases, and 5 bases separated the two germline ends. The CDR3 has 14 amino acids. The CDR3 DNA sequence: TGTGCCAGCAGCTTGTCTGCTGGGGCCAACGTCCTGACTTTC. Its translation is CASSLSAGANVLTF.

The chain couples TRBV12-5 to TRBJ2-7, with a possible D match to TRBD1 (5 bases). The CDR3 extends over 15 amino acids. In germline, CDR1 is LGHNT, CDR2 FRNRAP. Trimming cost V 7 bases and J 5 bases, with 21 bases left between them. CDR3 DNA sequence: TGTGCTAGTGAATCCCTAGGGGCCGGTGGGGACGAGCAGTACTTC. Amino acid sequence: CASESLGAGGDEQYF.

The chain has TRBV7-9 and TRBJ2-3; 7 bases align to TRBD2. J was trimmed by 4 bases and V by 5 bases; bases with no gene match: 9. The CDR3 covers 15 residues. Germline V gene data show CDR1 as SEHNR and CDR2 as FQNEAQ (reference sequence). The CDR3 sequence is CASSPPGGPADTQYF. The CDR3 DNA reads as TGTGCCAGCAGCCCTCCGGGAGGACCGGCAGATACGCAGTATTTT.

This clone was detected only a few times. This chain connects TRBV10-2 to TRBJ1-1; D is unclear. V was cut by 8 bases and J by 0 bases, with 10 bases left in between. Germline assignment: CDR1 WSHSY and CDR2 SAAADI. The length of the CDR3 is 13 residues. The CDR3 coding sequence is TGCGCCAGCCAACCAGCTGTGAACACTGAAGCTTTCTTT. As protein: CASQPAVNTEAFF.

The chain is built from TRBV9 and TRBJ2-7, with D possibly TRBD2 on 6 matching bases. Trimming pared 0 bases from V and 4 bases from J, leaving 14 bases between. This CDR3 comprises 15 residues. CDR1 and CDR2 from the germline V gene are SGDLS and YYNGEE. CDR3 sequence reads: CASSVGGEGGYEQYF. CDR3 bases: TGTGCCAGCAGCGTAGGAGGAGAAGGAGGGTACGAGCAGTACTTC.

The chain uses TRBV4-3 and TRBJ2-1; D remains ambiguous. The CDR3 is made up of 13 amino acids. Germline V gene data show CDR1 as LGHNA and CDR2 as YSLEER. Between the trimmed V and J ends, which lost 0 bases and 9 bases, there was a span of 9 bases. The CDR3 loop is CASSQEQWVEQFF. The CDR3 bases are TGCGCCAGCAGCCAAGAACAGTGGGTTGAGCAGTTCTTC.

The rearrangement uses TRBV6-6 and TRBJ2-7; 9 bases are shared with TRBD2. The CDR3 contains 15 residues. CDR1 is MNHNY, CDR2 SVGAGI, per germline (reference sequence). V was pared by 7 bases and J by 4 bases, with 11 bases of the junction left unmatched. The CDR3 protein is CASTLLGGGAYEQYF. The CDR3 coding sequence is TGTGCCAGCACATTACTCGGCGGGGGGGCGTACGAGCAGTACTTC.

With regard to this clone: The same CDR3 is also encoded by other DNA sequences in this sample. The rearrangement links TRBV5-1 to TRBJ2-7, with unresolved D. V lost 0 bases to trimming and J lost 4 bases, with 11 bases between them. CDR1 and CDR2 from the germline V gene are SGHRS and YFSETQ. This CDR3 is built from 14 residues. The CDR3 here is CASSLGQVAYEQYF. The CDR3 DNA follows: TGCGCCAGCAGCTTGGGGCAGGTAGCTTACGAGCAGTACTTC.

CDR3 sequence (DNA): TGTGCCAGCAGCGCTCTAGCGGGACTTACCCCAGCATGGACAGATACGCAGTATTTT. Encoded protein: CASSALAGLTPAWTDTQYF. The rearrangement joins TRBV9 to TRBJ2-3; 9 nucleotides line up with TRBD2. Per germline, CDR1 SGDLS and CDR2 YYNGEE. The CDR3 totals 19 residues. J gave up 3 bases and V 3 bases, and 17 bases lay outside the gene matches.

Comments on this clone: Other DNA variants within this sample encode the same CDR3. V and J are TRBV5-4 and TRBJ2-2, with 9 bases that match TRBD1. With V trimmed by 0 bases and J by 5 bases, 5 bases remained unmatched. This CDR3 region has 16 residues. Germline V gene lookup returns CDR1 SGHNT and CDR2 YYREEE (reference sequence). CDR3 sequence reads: CASSLGGQGRTGELFF. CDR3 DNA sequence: TGTGCCAGCAGCTTGGGTGGACAGGGGAGGACCGGGGAGCTGTTTTTT.

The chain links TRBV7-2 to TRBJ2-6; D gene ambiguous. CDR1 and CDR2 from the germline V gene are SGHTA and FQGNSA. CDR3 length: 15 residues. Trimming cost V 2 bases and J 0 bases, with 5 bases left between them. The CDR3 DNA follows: TGTGCCAGCAGCTTAAGCAGCTCTGGGGCCAACGTCCTGACTTTC. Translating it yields CASSLSSSGANVLTF. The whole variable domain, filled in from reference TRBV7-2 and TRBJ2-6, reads GAGVSQSPSNKVTEKGKDVELRCDPISGHTALYWYRQSLGQGLEFLIYFQGNSAPDKSGLPSDRFSAERTGGSVSTLTIQRTQQEDSAVYLCASSLSSSGANVLTFGAGSRLTVL.

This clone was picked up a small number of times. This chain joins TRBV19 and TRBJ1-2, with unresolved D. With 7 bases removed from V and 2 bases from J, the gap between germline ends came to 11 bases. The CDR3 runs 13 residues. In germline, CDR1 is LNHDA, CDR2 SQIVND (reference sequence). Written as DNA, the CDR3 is TGTGCCAGTACGGGAGAACGGAACTATGGCTACACCTTC. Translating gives CASTGERNYGYTF.

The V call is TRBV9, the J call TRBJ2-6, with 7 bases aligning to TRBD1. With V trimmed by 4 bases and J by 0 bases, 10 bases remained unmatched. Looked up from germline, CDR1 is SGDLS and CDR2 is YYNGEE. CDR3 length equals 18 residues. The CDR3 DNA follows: TGTGCCAGCAGCCTCAGGACAGGTTCGAGCTCTGGGGCCAACGTCCTGACTTTC. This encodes CASSLRTGSSSGANVLTF.

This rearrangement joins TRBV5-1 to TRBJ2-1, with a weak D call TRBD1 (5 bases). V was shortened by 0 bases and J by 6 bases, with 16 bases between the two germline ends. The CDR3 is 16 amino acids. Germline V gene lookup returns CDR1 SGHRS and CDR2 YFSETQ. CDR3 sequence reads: CASSLGSRQPSNEQFF. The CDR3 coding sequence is TGCGCCAGCAGCTTGGGGTCTAGACAGCCTTCCAATGAGCAGTTCTTC.

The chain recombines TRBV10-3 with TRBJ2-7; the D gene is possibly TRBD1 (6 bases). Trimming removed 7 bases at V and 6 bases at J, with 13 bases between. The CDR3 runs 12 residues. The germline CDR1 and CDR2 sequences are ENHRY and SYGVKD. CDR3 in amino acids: CAITRGGSEQYF. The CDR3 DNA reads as TGTGCCATCACCCGAGGGGGATCCGAGCAGTACTTC.

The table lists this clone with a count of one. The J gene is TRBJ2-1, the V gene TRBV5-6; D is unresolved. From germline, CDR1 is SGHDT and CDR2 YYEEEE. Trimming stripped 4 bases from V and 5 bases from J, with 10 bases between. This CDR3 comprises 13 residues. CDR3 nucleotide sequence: TGTGCCAGCAGCCCCACATGGGACAATGAGCAGTTCTTC. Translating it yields CASSPTWDNEQFF.

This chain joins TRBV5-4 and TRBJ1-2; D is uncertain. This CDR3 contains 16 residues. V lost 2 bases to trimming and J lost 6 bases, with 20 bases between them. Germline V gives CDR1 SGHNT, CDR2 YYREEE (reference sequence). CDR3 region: CASSFRSGPSVDGYTF. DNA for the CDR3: TGTGCCAGCAGCTTTCGAAGTGGGCCCAGCGTGGATGGCTACACCTTC.

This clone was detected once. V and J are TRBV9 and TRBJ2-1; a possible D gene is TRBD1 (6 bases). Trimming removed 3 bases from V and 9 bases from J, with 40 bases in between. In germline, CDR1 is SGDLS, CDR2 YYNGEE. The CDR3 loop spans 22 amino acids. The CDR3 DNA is TGTGCCAGCAGCGCTCCAACCGAGACAGGTCTACCCCGACAGGTCGCGTCAATTGAGCAGTTCTTC. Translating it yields CASSAPTETGLPRQVASIEQFF.